The source of this T cell receptor beta chain is a study of T cell responses to AZD1222 COVID-19 vaccine. Sequencing used immunoSEQ multiplex PCR; TCRdb keeps in-frame clones, though not all of them. The sample has about 120,000 clones, around 90% seen once. The V gene lost 2 bases and the J gene lost 4 bases, with 5 bases spanning the gap. Germline CDR1 reads MNHNS; CDR2 reads SASEGT. The CDR3 contains 12 residues. This TCR derives from an adult who received the MenACWY meningococcal vaccine as a control. The specimen comprised peripheral blood, sampled 28 days after the second dose of the MenACWY control vaccine. V is TRBV6-1 and J is TRBJ2-5; no clear D gene. CDR3 protein: CASSEFLETQYF. In nucleotides, the CDR3 is TGTGCCAGCAGTGAATTTTTAGAGACCCAGTACTTC.